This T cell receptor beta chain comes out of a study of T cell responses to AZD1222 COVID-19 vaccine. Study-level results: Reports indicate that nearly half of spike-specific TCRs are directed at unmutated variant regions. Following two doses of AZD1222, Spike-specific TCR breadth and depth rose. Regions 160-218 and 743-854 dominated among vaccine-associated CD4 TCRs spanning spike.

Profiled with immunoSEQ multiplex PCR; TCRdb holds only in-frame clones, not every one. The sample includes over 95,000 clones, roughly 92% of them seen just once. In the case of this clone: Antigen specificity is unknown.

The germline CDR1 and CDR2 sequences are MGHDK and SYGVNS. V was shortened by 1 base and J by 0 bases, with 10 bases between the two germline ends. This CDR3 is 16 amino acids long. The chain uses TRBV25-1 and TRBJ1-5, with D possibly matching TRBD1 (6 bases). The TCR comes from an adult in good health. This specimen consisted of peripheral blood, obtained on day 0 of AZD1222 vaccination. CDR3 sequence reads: CASSESGTISNQPQHF. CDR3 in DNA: TGTGCCAGCAGTGAATCGGGGACAATTAGCAATCAGCCCCAGCATTTT. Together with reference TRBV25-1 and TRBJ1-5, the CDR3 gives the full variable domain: EADIYQTPRYLVIGTGKKITLECSQTMGHDKMYWYQQDPGMELHLIHYSYGVNSTEKGDLSSESTVSRIRTEHFPLTLESARPSHTSQYLCASSESGTISNQPQHFGDGTRLSIL.